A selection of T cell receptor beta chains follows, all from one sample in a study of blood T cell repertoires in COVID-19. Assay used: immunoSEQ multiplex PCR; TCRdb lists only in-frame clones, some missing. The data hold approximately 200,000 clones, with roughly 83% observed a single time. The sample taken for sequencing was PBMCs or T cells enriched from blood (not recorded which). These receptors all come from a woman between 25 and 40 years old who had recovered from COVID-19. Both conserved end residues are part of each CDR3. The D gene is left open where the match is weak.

CSVVESQETQYF,TRBV29-1,TRBJ2-5,NA
CASSRLVSDTQYF,TRBV12-3/TRBV12-4,TRBJ2-3,NA
CASSLTPGSPQHF,TRBV7-3,TRBJ1-5,NA
CAILRDSGNTIYF,TRBV10-3,TRBJ1-3,NA
CASSGNRGTGELFF,TRBV18,TRBJ2-2,TRBD1
CASSLEGRQFF,TRBV6-6,TRBJ2-1,NA
CASSLAGTVDSPLHF,TRBV6-5,TRBJ1-6,NA
CASSVVGAGDQDEQFF,TRBV9,TRBJ2-1,TRBD2
CASRDGGYQETQYF,TRBV5-1,TRBJ2-5,NA
CASSSSGSFYEQYF,TRBV7-2,TRBJ2-7,TRBD2
CASSETGGTGVPYGYTF,TRBV2,TRBJ1-2,TRBD1
CASSQDGLAGYNEQFF,TRBV3-1/TRBV3-2,TRBJ2-1,TRBD2
CASSTRTQYF,TRBV2,TRBJ2-5,NA
CASSVTSGRATQETQYF,TRBV25-1,TRBJ2-5,TRBD2
CASSLRGEETQYF,TRBV12-3/TRBV12-4,TRBJ2-5,NA
CASSAAGVDTQYF,TRBV6-4,TRBJ2-3,NA
CASSKQILNTEAFF,TRBV28,TRBJ1-1,NA
CASSYRQDNSYEQYF,TRBV6-5,TRBJ2-7,NA
CASTGDSSSGANVLTF,TRBV2,TRBJ2-6,TRBD1
CASSFDRGEGGYTF,TRBV5-4,TRBJ1-2,TRBD1
CASSYTKSDTEAFF,TRBV6-5,TRBJ1-1,NA
CASSYSGLAKETQYF,TRBV6-5,TRBJ2-5,TRBD2
CASSEVAGGTDTQYF,TRBV6-1,TRBJ2-3,TRBD2
CASSDSDDRVFGYTF,TRBV6-4,TRBJ1-2,TRBD1
CASSQGTGTGNTIYF,TRBV4-2,TRBJ1-3,NA
CASSENRDVYNEQFF,TRBV2,TRBJ2-1,NA
CASTRKGQGPHNEQFF,TRBV2,TRBJ2-1,TRBD1
CSVVAGQGPNEQFF,TRBV29-1,TRBJ2-1,TRBD1
CASSEGAGNQPQHF,TRBV6-1,TRBJ1-5,NA
CASSGTGDTQYF,TRBV2,TRBJ2-3,NA
CASDDVPPHGGSSYEQYF,TRBV7-4,TRBJ2-7,NA
CASSLGLLGGGELFF,TRBV28,TRBJ2-2,NA